A single sample gave rise to the 11 T cell receptor beta chains below, sequenced in a study of cytomegalovirus exposure and HLA in healthy donors (dated by TCRdb to the late 2010s). The library was produced with the immunoSEQ multiplex PCR assay. For the multiplex PCR, a mixture combining 60 forward primers for TCR Vbeta segments and 13 reverse primers for TCR Jbeta segments was used. TCRdb retrieved this table from immuneACCESS and kept in-frame rearrangements only. Not all clones are present; in checked studies, unresolved V genes account for under half, and no reason is known for the remainder. The sample has 150,000 to 200,000 clones on record, 70% to 85% of them singletons. Clones ranked in the top ten supply less than 4.5% of the sample. Sequencing was done on a sample of PBMCs. The receptor set was obtained from a woman aged 55-69 years in good health and CMV-seropositive.

This rearrangement joins TRBV6-5 to TRBJ1-5; D unclear. Trimming pared 6 bases from V and 6 bases from J, leaving 12 bases between. The length of the CDR3 is 13 residues. Looked up from germline, CDR1 is MNHEY and CDR2 is SVGAGI. The CDR3 region is CASSRSTGQPQHF. As DNA, the CDR3 is TGTGCCAGCAGCCGGAGCACTGGTCAGCCCCAGCATTTT.

This sequence joins TRBV5-1 and TRBJ2-2, with no clear D. Germline values: CDR1 SGHRS, CDR2 YFSETQ. With 4 bases removed from V and 1 base from J, the gap between germline ends came to 8 bases. The CDR3 is 14 amino acids. The CDR3 reads CASSPGKNTGELFF. The CDR3 DNA is TGCGCCAGCAGCCCAGGAAAGAACACCGGGGAGCTGTTTTTT.

The chain combines TRBV11-3 with TRBJ2-1; D is unclear. Germline assignment: CDR1 SGHNT and CDR2 YENEEA. Trimming cost V 5 bases and J 5 bases, with 7 bases left between them. The CDR3 contains 12 residues. CDR3 protein: CASSPNNNEQFF. The CDR3 nucleotides are TGTGCCAGCAGCCCTAATAACAATGAGCAGTTCTTC.

This chain joins TRBV5-1 and TRBJ2-6; possibly TRBD1 for D (6 bases). The germline CDR1 and CDR2 sequences are SGHRS and YFSETQ. CDR3 length: 15 residues. V shed 3 bases and J shed 0 bases, with 7 bases lying between them. The DNA for the CDR3 is TGCGCCAGCAGCTCACAGGGCTCTGGGGCCAACGTCCTGACTTTC. Amino acids: CASSSQGSGANVLTF.

This clone was recorded a few times. The chain has TRBV5-1 and TRBJ2-5, with D possibly being TRBD2 (6 bases). The CDR3 consists of 13 residues. V lost 1 base and J 3 bases, leaving 7 bases between the germline ends. Germline CDR1 reads SGHRS; CDR2 reads YFSETQ. CDR3 nucleotides: TGCGCCAGCAGCTTGCCGGGAGAAGAGACCCAGTACTTC. It is translated as CASSLPGEETQYF.

This clone was recorded only once. This rearrangement joins TRBV11-2 to TRBJ2-3, with 10 positions matching TRBD2. CDR1 is SGHAT and CDR2 is FQNNGV in the germline V gene. V lost 6 bases, J lost 3 bases, and 9 bases stayed unmatched. This CDR3 has 16 amino acids. This CDR3 reads CASRARAGGPTDTQYF. The CDR3 nucleotides are TGTGCCAGCAGGGCCAGAGCGGGGGGGCCGACAGATACGCAGTATTTT.

V usage is TRBV2 and J usage is TRBJ2-1, with 7 nucleotides matching TRBD1. Germline trimming cut 2 bases from V and 5 bases from J; bases unmatched to any gene: 6. The CDR3 loop spans 15 amino acids. Germline V gene lookup returns CDR1 SNHLY and CDR2 FYNNEI. The CDR3 DNA follows: TGTGCCAGCAGTGAACGGAACAGGGGACACAATGAGCAGTTCTTC. The encoded protein is CASSERNRGHNEQFF.

For the CDR3, the DNA is TGTGCCAGCAGCCGCGAGACAGGGATAGACGAGCAGTACTTC. Protein product: CASSRETGIDEQYF. The chain uses TRBV14 and TRBJ2-5, with TRBD1 matching 7 bases. The assigned J gene may be wrong: the sequence end matches TRBJ2-7 better. Germline-derived CDR1 and CDR2 are SGHDN and FVKESK. The CDR3 length is 14 residues.

The V gene is TRBV5-1, the J gene TRBJ1-2, with TRBD1 as a possible D gene (6 bases). The CDR3 extends over 13 amino acids. CDR1 is SGHRS and CDR2 is YFSETQ in the germline V gene. The V end was cut by 4 bases, the J end by 7 bases, with 14 bases between. The CDR3 spells CASSLGDRTGYTF. The CDR3 DNA reads TGCGCCAGCAGCCTCGGAGACAGGACTGGCTACACCTTC.

This clone was observed a handful of times. This chain uses TRBV28 with TRBJ1-2; D unclear. This CDR3 contains 13 residues. CDR1 and CDR2 (germline): MDHEN, SYDVKM. The V end was cut by 6 bases, the J end by 4 bases, with 12 bases between. The CDR3 reads CASRFSESYGYTF. The CDR3 coding sequence is TGTGCCAGCAGATTCTCAGAATCCTATGGCTACACCTTC.

This clone was seen only a few times. V is TRBV25-1 and J is TRBJ2-2; TRBD2 agrees at 8 bases. The CDR3 spans 15 residues. With V trimmed by 5 bases and J by 5 bases, 7 bases remained unmatched. Per the germline V gene, CDR1 is MGHDK and CDR2 is SYGVNS. The CDR3 is CASSSAGGGTGELFF. As DNA, the CDR3 is TGTGCCAGCAGTTCCGCGGGAGGCGGGACCGGGGAGCTGTTTTTT. Together with reference TRBV25-1 and TRBJ2-2, the CDR3 gives the full variable domain: EADIYQTPRYLVIGTGKKITLECSQTMGHDKMYWYQQDPGMELHLIHYSYGVNSTEKGDLSSESTVSRIRTEHFPLTLESARPSHTSQYLCASSSAGGGTGELFFGEGSRLTVL.